This T cell receptor (beta chain) was recovered during a study of T cell clonality in common variable immunodeficiency. Study-wide findings and caveats: T cell subpopulation sequencing would be needed to explain CVID clonality. Compared with controls, CVID subjects had fewer shared TCRbeta clones. Patient heterogeneity in the CVID cohort limited correlations between repertoire features and clinical complications. Fewer deletions and N-nucleotide insertions were reportedly seen in common variable immunodeficiency TCR beta sequences.

The V gene lost 1 base and the J gene lost 3 bases, with 10 bases spanning the gap. The CDR3 spans 14 residues. Germline assignment: CDR1 DFQATT and CDR2 SNEGSKA (reference sequence). This clone has ten or more counts. Its antigen is unidentified. The CDR3 is cut off 3 residues early in the read; its end comes from the germline J gene. Sequenced by immunoSEQ multiplex PCR; TCRdb stores in-frame clones only, minus some. The sample shows about 39,000 clones, none of them appearing just once. The TCR originated in a person between 18 and 75 years old in good health. Sequencing was performed on peripheral blood mononuclear cells. The chain recombines TRBV20-1 with TRBJ1-5; the D is unclear. The CDR3 region is CSARVPGFNQPQHF. CDR3 DNA (partial): TGCAGTGCTAGAGTGCCGGGTTTCAATCAGCCC.